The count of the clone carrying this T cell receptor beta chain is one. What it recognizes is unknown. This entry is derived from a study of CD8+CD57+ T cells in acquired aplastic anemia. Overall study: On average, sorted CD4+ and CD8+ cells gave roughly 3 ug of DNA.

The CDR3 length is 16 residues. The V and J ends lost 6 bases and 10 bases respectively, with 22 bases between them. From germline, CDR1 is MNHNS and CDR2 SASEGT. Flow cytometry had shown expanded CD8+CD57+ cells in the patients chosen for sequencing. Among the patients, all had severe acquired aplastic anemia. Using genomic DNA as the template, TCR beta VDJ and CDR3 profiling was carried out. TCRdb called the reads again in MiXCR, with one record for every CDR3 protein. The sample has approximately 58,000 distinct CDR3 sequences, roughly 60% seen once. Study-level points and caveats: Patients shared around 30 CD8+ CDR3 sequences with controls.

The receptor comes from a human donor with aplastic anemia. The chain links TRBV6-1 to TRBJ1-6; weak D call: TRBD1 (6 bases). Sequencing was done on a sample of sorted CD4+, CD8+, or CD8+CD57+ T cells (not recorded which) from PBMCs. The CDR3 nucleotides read TGTGCCAGCAGCCCAGGGGTCGGACCGGGAGGGTCACCCCTCCACTTT. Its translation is CASSPGVGPGGSPLHF.